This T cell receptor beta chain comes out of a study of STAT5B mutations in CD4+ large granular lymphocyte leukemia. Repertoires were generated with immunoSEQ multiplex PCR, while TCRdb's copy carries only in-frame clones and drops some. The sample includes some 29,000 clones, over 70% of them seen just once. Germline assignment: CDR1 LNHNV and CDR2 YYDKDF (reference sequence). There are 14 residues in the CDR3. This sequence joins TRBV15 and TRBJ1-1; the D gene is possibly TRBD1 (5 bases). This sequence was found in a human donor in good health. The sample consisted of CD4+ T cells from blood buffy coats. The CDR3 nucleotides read TGTGCTATCGGACCGGGACGTAGTTACACTGAAGCTTTCTTT. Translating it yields CAIGPGRSYTEAFF.